The clone carrying this T cell receptor (beta chain) was picked up one time. Use of 60 Vbeta and 13 Jbeta primers characterized the PCR. Profiled with immunoSEQ multiplex PCR; TCRdb holds only in-frame clones, not every one. The profile shows roughly 100,000 clones, approximately 64% of them singletons. Germline V gene lookup returns CDR1 LNHDA and CDR2 SQIVND (reference sequence). Unmatched junction bases numbered 15, after V lost 9 bases and J lost 5 bases. The CDR3 contains 16 residues. These data come from a study of cytomegalovirus exposure and HLA in healthy donors. This clonotype originated in a human donor in good health. The rearrangement uses TRBV19 and TRBJ2-5, with TRBD2 matching 10 bases. Sequenced sample: PBMCs. For the CDR3, the DNA is TGTGCCAGCCTAGGAAGAGCGGGAGGGCGGGTGGAGACCCAGTACTTC. This codes for CASLGRAGGRVETQYF. Full variable domain (outside the CDR3, taken from reference TRBV19 and TRBJ2-5): DGGITQSPKYLFRKEGQNVTLSCEQNLNHDAMYWYRQDPGQGLRLIYYSQIVNDFQKGDIAEGYSVSREKKESFPLTVTSAQKNPTAFYLCASLGRAGGRVETQYFGPGTRLLVL.